This T cell receptor beta chain stems from a study of siplizumab effects on memory and regulatory T cells (dated by TCRdb to the late 2010s). Regarding the study in general: The study looked at the effect of siplizumab, an anti-CD2 antibody, on alloreactive T-cell subsets in allogeneic mixed lymphocyte reactions made from human PBMCs. On the study overall, not on this receptor specifically: The suppressive function of proliferating Tregs from siplizumab cultures was not functionally confirmed. Among mappable alloreactive CD4+ clones, an average Treg-derived fraction of about 69% was observed with siplizumab, compared with approximately 25% in control reactions. For roughly 75-95% of proliferating CD4+ or CD8+ clones, no naive or memory phenotype could be assigned. Unstimulated naive T cells appeared to be more diverse than memory T cells, and naive cells seemed to make a substantial contribution to the alloresponse. Because sequences at frequencies below about 10^-5 were poorly captured, only a minor fraction of alloreactive clones could be mapped back to unstimulated subsets. Siplizumab significantly lowered the cumulative frequency of alloreactive sequences that could be traced to unstimulated CD4+ memory T cells.

Trimming removed 0 bases from V and 2 bases from J, leaving 10 bases between the germline ends. The germline V gene gives CDR1 as SGHRS and CDR2 as YFSETQ. Including cysteine and phenylalanine, the CDR3 has 15 amino acids. The only DNA kept is the CDR3, 45 bases in frame from the first base. Notes on this clone: Its specific antigen is unknown. No base qualities exist here, and no much larger clone lies one base off it.

Sorted unstimulated T cells and proliferating T cells recovered from mixed lymphocyte reactions underwent TCRbeta CDR3 sequencing. Fresh whole blood from nine to ten HLA-typed healthy donors was used as the source from which PBMCs were isolated. To map where alloreactive clones came from, CD4+ regulatory T cells in the unstimulated state were FACS-sorted. Library prep was done by the immunoSEQ multiplex PCR assay. Each sample had 85,000 to 100,000 TCR templates assayed by the deep sequencing platform. Genomic DNA extracted from sorted T cells was used for TCRbeta CDR3 sequencing. In the authors' own workflow: Clonal analysis of TCRbeta CDR3 data was done in the R programming language. Alloreactive CD4+ and CD8+ clones were identified by comparing unstimulated samples to CFSE-low samples taken after the reaction. By matching sequences to the repertoires of sorted unstimulated Treg and non-Treg cells, each alloreactive CD4+ clone was assigned a regulatory or non-regulatory origin. TCRdb stores this immuneACCESS table with in-frame sequences only. Part of the clones is absent; in the studies checked, under half of the shortfall reflects unresolved V genes, and no reason is known for the rest. The V and J calls and the clone size are those of that table, but D and trimming were determined from the DNA. The sample has just under 85,000 clones on record, approximately 88% of them singletons. Clones ranked in the top ten supply over 1.5% of the sample.

The sequencing input was Tregs sorted from blood. The sequence came from a human donor in good health. This receptor chain uses TRBV5-1 and TRBJ2-3, with the identity of the D gene unclear. The DNA is as follows: TGCGCCAGCAGCTTGGCCGGGCACCTCACAGATACGCAGTATTTT. Its amino acids are CASSLAGHLTDTQYF.